This T cell receptor (beta chain) was captured in a study of cytomegalovirus exposure and HLA in healthy donors. The sample holds one count of this clone. The CDR3 has 15 amino acids. The V and J ends lost 10 bases and 3 bases, in that order; junction bases with no gene match: 11. In germline, CDR1 is SNHLY, CDR2 FYNNEI. The PCR used 60 Vbeta and 13 Jbeta primers. Sequencing was performed with immunoSEQ multiplex PCR; in TCRdb, only in-frame clones are kept and a portion is missing. The repertoire consists of 180,000 or so clones, with 82% occurring once and the leading ten covering about 0.092%. The material sequenced was PBMCs. This clonotype originated in a boy aged 2 to 9 in good health and CMV-seronegative. The gene calls are TRBV2 and TRBJ2-1; the match to TRBD2 covers 8 bases. Here the CDR3 reads CATRTSSTGYNEQFF. The CDR3 DNA sequence: TGTGCCACCCGGACTAGCTCCACTGGCTACAATGAGCAGTTCTTC. The full variable domain, completed using reference TRBV2 and TRBJ2-1, is EPEVTQTPSHQVTQMGQEVILRCVPISNHLYFYWYRQILGQKVEFLVSFYNNEISEKSEIFDDQFSVERPDGSNFTLKIRSTKLEDSAMYFCATRTSSTGYNEQFFGPGTRLTVL.